A single sample is the source of the 9 T cell receptor beta chains below, sequenced in a study of blood T cell repertoires in COVID-19. Only in-frame clones appear in the TCRdb table, and some are missing; sequencing was by immunoSEQ multiplex PCR. This table has around 380,000 clones, about 89% appearing once. Material for sequencing was PBMCs or T cells enriched from blood (not recorded which). All receptors derive from a man aged 25-45 years who had recovered from COVID-19.

V usage is TRBV27 and J usage is TRBJ1-2, with unresolved D. The CDR3 has 15 residues. Germline-derived CDR1 and CDR2 are MNHEY and SMNVEV (reference sequence). The V end lost 6 bases, the J end lost 3 bases, and 17 bases lay between the germline ends. CDR3 DNA sequence: TGTGCCAGCAGAAACCTAGGAGGGTCAGACTATGGCTACACCTTC. It encodes CASRNLGGSDYGYTF.

The rearrangement joins TRBV7-2 to TRBJ2-5; D may be TRBD2 (6 bases). Germline CDR1 SGHTA, CDR2 FQGNSA. With 6 bases removed from V and 4 bases from J, the gap between germline ends came to 27 bases. This CDR3 is built from 18 residues. For the CDR3, the DNA is TGTGCCAGCAGTCAGAGGCAGCCGGGACTCACCCTGCGAGAGACCCAGTACTTC. Translated, it gives CASSQRQPGLTLRETQYF.

The chain is built from TRBV5-1 and TRBJ2-1, with 10 bases lining up with TRBD2. The germline CDR1 and CDR2 sequences are SGHRS and YFSETQ. The CDR3 runs 15 residues. The V segment lost 5 bases and the J segment 2 bases; nucleotides outside the gene matches: 4. This CDR3 is CASRLAGVPYNEQFF. CDR3 DNA: TGCGCCAGCAGGCTAGCGGGGGTACCCTACAATGAGCAGTTCTTC.

The gene calls are TRBV9 and TRBJ2-7, with 8 bases that match TRBD2. Germline V gene lookup returns CDR1 SGDLS and CDR2 YYNGEE. Losses at the gene ends were 0 bases for V and 0 bases for J; bases not matched to a gene: 2. CDR3 length equals 15 residues. CDR3 loop: CASSVGSGSSYEQYF. CDR3 nucleotides: TGTGCCAGCAGCGTAGGGAGCGGGAGCTCCTACGAGCAGTACTTC.

To note about this clone: The junction and the germline gene differ at one end; a read error may be behind it. Other DNA variants within this sample encode the same CDR3. The chain recombines TRBV12-3 or TRBV12-4 with TRBJ2-3; tentative D call: TRBD1 (6 bases). The CDR3 has 13 amino acids. The CDR3, as DNA: TGTGCCAGTAGTTTCGCAGGGGCAGATACGCAGTATTTT. This codes for CASSFAGADTQYF.

The chain links TRBV7-9 to TRBJ1-2; D gene uncertain. V lost 6 bases to trimming and J lost 2 bases, with 7 bases between them. The CDR3 has 12 amino acids. The germline V gene has CDR1 SEHNR and CDR2 FQNEAQ (reference sequence). The CDR3 bases are TGTGCCAGCAGGGAGGGAAACTATGGCTACACCTTC. Translation gives CASREGNYGYTF.

The chain joins TRBV7-9 to TRBJ1-1; TRBD1 matches 8 bases. Germline CDR1 SEHNR, CDR2 FQNEAQ (reference sequence). CDR3 length: 14 residues. V lost 5 bases, J lost 5 bases, and 7 bases stayed unmatched. This CDR3 reads CASSPKQGGTEAFF. The CDR3 DNA follows: TGTGCCAGCAGCCCAAAACAGGGGGGGACTGAAGCTTTCTTT. Drawing the rest from reference TRBV7-9 and TRBJ1-1, the complete variable domain is DTGVSQNPRHKITKRGQNVTFRCDPISEHNRLYWYRQTLGQGPEFLTYFQNEAQLEKSRLLSDRFSAERPKGSFSTLEIQRTEQGDSAMYLCASSPKQGGTEAFFGQGTRLTVV.

This clone has more than one count but fewer than ten. V gene TRBV9 combines with J gene TRBJ2-1; no clear D gene. This CDR3 spans 13 amino acids. Germline V CDR1 and CDR2: SGDLS, YYNGEE. Trimming took off 4 bases at V and 3 bases at J, with 8 bases between the two ends. The CDR3 sequence is CASSYTHYNEQFF. CDR3 in DNA: TGTGCCAGCAGCTATACTCACTACAATGAGCAGTTCTTC.

V is TRBV6-5 and J is TRBJ1-5; 7 bases map to TRBD1. The V gene's germline CDR1 is MNHEY and CDR2 SVGAGI. V was pared by 6 bases and J by 5 bases, with 7 bases of the junction left unmatched. CDR3 length equals 14 residues. Here the CDR3 reads CASSMTGLYQPQHF. CDR3 DNA sequence: TGTGCCAGCAGCATGACAGGGTTGTATCAGCCCCAGCATTTT.